This T cell receptor beta chain was captured by sequencing in a study of cytomegalovirus exposure and HLA in healthy donors. Clones were read by immunoSEQ multiplex PCR, and TCRdb kept only the in-frame ones, dropping some. The sample consists of approximately 70,000 clones, about 93% of them appearing once. Study-wide results and caveats: The dataset shows that most TCR sequences were rare, while some public TCRs occurred in many donors. First-cohort TCR clusters were later found to tend to co-occur in the 120 validation repertoires.

Of note for this clone: Its matching antigen is unknown.

Per the germline V gene, CDR1 is SGHDT and CDR2 is YYEEEE. Trimming took off 4 bases at V and 0 bases at J, with 14 bases between the two ends. This CDR3 contains 16 residues. This sequence was found in a woman younger than 35 in good health and CMV-seropositive. Specimen: PBMCs. The chain links TRBV5-6 to TRBJ2-1; D perhaps matches TRBD2 (6 bases). This chain's CDR3 is CASSPGGGISYNEQFF. In DNA form, the CDR3 reads TGTGCCAGCAGCCCTGGCGGCGGGATCTCCTACAATGAGCAGTTCTTC.